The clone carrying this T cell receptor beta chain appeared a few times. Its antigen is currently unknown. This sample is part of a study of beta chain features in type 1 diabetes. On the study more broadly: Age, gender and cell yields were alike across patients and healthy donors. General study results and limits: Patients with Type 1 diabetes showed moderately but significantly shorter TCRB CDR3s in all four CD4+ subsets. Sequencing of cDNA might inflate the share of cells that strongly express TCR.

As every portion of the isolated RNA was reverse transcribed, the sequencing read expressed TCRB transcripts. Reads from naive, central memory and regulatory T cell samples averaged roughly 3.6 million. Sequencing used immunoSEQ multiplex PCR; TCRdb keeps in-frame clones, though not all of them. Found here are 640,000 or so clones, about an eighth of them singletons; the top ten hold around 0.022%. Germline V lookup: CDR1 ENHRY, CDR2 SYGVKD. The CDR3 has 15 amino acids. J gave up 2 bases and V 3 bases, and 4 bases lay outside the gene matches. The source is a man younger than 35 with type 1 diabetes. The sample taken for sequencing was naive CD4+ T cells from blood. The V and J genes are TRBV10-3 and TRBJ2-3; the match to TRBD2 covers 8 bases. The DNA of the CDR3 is TGTGCCATCAGTGAACGGCGGGGGGTCACAGATACGCAGTATTTT. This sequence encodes CAISERRGVTDTQYF.